The clone carrying this TCR beta chain was observed a few times. Its antigen is undetermined. The sorted Tregs were CD4+CD25+CD127-/low cells. The study's findings and limits: The TCR gene usage of tumor memory CD4+ T cells clustered together with blood and lymph node memory CD4+ cells and with lymph node naive CD4+ cells. Tumor-infiltrating Treg TCR alpha and beta sequences overlapped most with tumor naive CD4+ T cells, then blood naive. The larger-cohort validation was restricted to a single TCR beta V-J rearrangement rather than whole repertoires.

Constant-region reverse primers amplified full-length variable regions, followed by semi-nested Nested Universal Primer A PCR. MiXCR, applied by TCRdb to the 5' RACE reads, yields one record per CDR3 protein. In the table there are fewer than 12,000 distinct CDR3 sequences, under 20% of which are singletons. V lost 4 bases to trimming and J lost 5 bases; unmatched junction nucleotides: 7. Germline CDR1 is SGHRS and CDR2 is YFSETQ. The CDR3 consists of 14 residues. The sequenced sample was Tregs sorted from a lymph node. This chain links TRBV5-1 with TRBJ2-5, with 8 nucleotides matching TRBD2. This sequence originates from a female donor with breast cancer. The CDR3 DNA is TGCGCCAGCAGCAGAGCGGGAGAAGAGGAGACCCAGTACTTC. Translated: CASSRAGEEETQYF.